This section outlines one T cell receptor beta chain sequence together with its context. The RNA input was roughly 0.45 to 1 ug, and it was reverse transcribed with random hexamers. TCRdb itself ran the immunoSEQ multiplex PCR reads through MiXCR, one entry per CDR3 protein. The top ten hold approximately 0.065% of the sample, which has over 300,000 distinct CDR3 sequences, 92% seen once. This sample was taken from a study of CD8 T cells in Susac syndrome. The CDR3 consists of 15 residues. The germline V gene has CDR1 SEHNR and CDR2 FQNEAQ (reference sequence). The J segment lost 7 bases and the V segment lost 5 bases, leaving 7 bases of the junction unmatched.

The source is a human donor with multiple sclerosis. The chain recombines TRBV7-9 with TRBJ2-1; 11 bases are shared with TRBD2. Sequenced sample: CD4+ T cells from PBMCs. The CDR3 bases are TGTGCCAGCAGCCGTGTTACTAGCGGGAGTAATGAGCAGTTCTTC. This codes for CASSRVTSGSNEQFF.